The present T cell receptor beta chain was sequenced within a study of beta chain features in type 1 diabetes. Study information: Age, gender and cell yields were similar between patients and healthy donors.

CDR3 size: 13 residues. The germline CDR1 and CDR2 sequences are SSHAT and FNYEAQ (reference sequence). Trimming left V 11 bases short and J 8 bases short, with 19 bases between. Since all of the isolated RNA was reverse transcribed, expressed TCRB transcripts were what got sequenced. The data were produced by immunoSEQ multiplex PCR, yet TCRdb's version contains in-frame clones alone and is incomplete. The table includes roughly 500,000 clones, approximately 30% detected once. Study results and caveats: For type 1 diabetes patients, VDJ junctions showed fewer insertions and more deletions. The naive, central memory and Treg TCRB repertoires showed an apparent similarity that was greater among patients than among healthy donors. When Type 1 diabetes patients were examined, their TCRB CDR3s proved moderately but significantly shorter in all four CD4+ subsets.

Notes on this clone: Its matching antigen is unknown.

The sequenced material came from naive CD4+ T cells from blood. The sequence came from a man younger than 35 in good health. J is TRBJ2-1 and V is TRBV7-7; D is ambiguous. Written as DNA, the CDR3 is TGTGCCCTGAGTATCTCAGCCTGGGATGAGCAGTTCTTC. Protein sequence: CALSISAWDEQFF.